The 13 T cell receptor beta chains presented below share a single source sample, sequenced in a study of chemoradiotherapy in HPV16-positive cancers. Assay used: immunoSEQ multiplex PCR; TCRdb lists only in-frame clones, some missing. Among approximately 12,000 clones listed, more than 50% were seen once. The sample was acquired from a patient who underwent chemoradiotherapy. All receptors come from a human donor with HPV-associated anogenital cancer.

This clone was detected only once. The chain is built from TRBV11-2 and TRBJ1-4, with D unresolved. This CDR3 has 13 residues. CDR1 is SGHAT and CDR2 is FQNNGV in the germline V gene. With 5 bases removed from V and 7 bases from J, the gap between germline ends came to 11 bases. CDR3 residues: CASSTDRSEKLFF. CDR3 in DNA: TGTGCCAGCAGCACCGATCGGAGTGAAAAACTGTTTTTT.

On this clone: This same CDR3 is encoded by further DNA sequences in the sample. V and J are TRBV9 and TRBJ2-3; D may be TRBD2 (5 bases). This CDR3 is 15 amino acids long. Germline CDR1 SGDLS, CDR2 YYNGEE. Trimming removed 0 bases at V and 2 bases at J, with 10 bases between. The CDR3 is CASSVAGSPTDTQYF. The DNA for the CDR3 is TGTGCCAGCAGCGTAGCGGGGAGTCCCACAGATACGCAGTATTTT.

The chain has TRBV11-2 and TRBJ2-2; TRBD1 aligns across 7 bases. This CDR3 has 15 residues. V gave up 5 bases and J gave up 3 bases; unmatched junction bases: 6. CDR1 is SGHAT, CDR2 FQNNGV, per germline. The CDR3 reads CASSLRQGDTGELFF. The CDR3 region has the DNA TGTGCCAGCAGCCTACGACAGGGTGACACCGGGGAGCTGTTTTTT.

The chain uses TRBV30 and TRBJ2-2; D remains unclear. This CDR3 is 12 amino acids long. The V end lost 0 bases, the J end lost 7 bases, and 6 bases lay between the germline ends. CDR1 GTSNPN and CDR2 SVGIG come from the germline V gene (reference sequence). CDR3 loop: CAWSVYGGELFF. For the CDR3, the DNA is TGTGCCTGGAGTGTATACGGCGGGGAGCTGTTTTTT.

The chain carries TRBV7-3 and TRBJ2-2; 9 bases fit TRBD2. The CDR3 length is 15 residues. V was clipped by 1 base and J by 6 bases; unmatched bases: 3. From germline, CDR1 is SGHTA and CDR2 FQGTGA. This chain's CDR3 is CASSLMLAGPGELFF. CDR3 DNA sequence: TGTGCCAGCAGCTTAATGCTAGCGGGGCCCGGGGAGCTGTTTTTT.

In this sample, this clone turned up a few times. The V gene is TRBV4-2, the J gene TRBJ1-2; D not certain. CDR3 length: 15 residues. V was trimmed by 1 base and J by 5 bases, leaving 14 bases between them. Germline V lookup: CDR1 LGHNA, CDR2 YNFKEQ. CDR3 region: CASSQGLSSSYGYTF. CDR3 DNA sequence: TGTGCCAGCAGCCAAGGTCTCAGTTCTTCATATGGCTACACCTTC.

CDR3 residues: CASSQERLGVEQFF. CDR3 DNA: TGTGCCAGCAGCCAAGAACGACTAGGGGTTGAGCAGTTCTTC. The chain combines TRBV14 with TRBJ2-1; D may be TRBD2 (6 bases). Trimming removed 0 bases at V and 9 bases at J, with 12 bases between. This CDR3 region has 14 residues. The V gene's germline CDR1 is SGHDN and CDR2 FVKESK. The whole variable domain, remainder taken from reference TRBV14 and TRBJ2-1, is EAGVTQFPSHSVIEKGQTVTLRCDPISGHDNLYWYRRVMGKEIKFLLHFVKESKQDESGMPNNRFLAERTGGTYSTLKVQPAELEDSGVYFCASSQERLGVEQFFGPGTRLTVL.

The V and J genes are TRBV5-1 and TRBJ1-4; TRBD1 agrees at 9 bases. Germline CDR1 is SGHRS and CDR2 is YFSETQ. Germline trimming cut 2 bases from V and 12 bases from J; bases unmatched to any gene: 8. CDR3 length: 14 residues. The CDR3 nucleotides are TGCGCCAGCAGCTTAACCGGGACAGGGAATCAACTGTTTTTT. It specifies CASSLTGTGNQLFF.

The chain recombines TRBV13 with TRBJ1-1; TRBD1 aligns across 7 bases. V shed 5 bases and J 8 bases; nucleotides not matched to a gene: 17. Germline lookup yields CDR1 PRHDT and CDR2 FYEKMQ (reference sequence). There are 16 residues in the CDR3. The DNA for the CDR3 is TGTGCCAGCAGCGCCGGGACAGCTAATCGTTTGTCCGAAGCTTTCTTT. Translated, it gives CASSAGTANRLSEAFF.

This clone was detected only a few times. The chain recombines TRBV28 with TRBJ2-3, with 14 bases aligning to TRBD2. V shed 5 bases, J shed 3 bases, and the junction held 7 bases outside the gene matches. This CDR3 has 17 residues. In germline, CDR1 is MDHEN, CDR2 SYDVKM. CDR3 protein: CASSHGTSGGRTDTQYF. CDR3 DNA: TGTGCCAGCAGTCATGGGACTAGCGGGGGAAGGACAGATACGCAGTATTTT.

This clone occurred a few times. J is TRBJ1-2 and V is TRBV11-2, with D perhaps TRBD1 (5 bases). V shed 5 bases and J shed 2 bases, with 9 bases lying between them. Germline V lookup: CDR1 SGHAT, CDR2 FQNNGV. This CDR3 has 13 residues. Written as DNA, the CDR3 is TGTGCCAGCAGCCCTGGACAAAACTATGGCTACACCTTC. Protein sequence: CASSPGQNYGYTF.

This clone was counted between two and nine times. This chain joins TRBV28 and TRBJ1-5, with TRBD1 as a possible D gene (5 bases). Between the trimmed V and J ends, which lost 7 bases and 1 base, there was a span of 11 bases. CDR1 is MDHEN, CDR2 SYDVKM, per germline. The CDR3 totals 14 residues. CDR3 sequence: CASMGGTSNQPQHF. The CDR3, as DNA: TGTGCCAGCATGGGGGGTACCAGCAATCAGCCCCAGCATTTT.

The genes are TRBV5-1 and TRBJ1-4; the D gene is possibly TRBD1 (6 bases). Looked up from germline, CDR1 is SGHRS and CDR2 is YFSETQ. The germline V and J ends were trimmed by 4 bases and 4 bases, with 17 bases remaining between them. The CDR3 length is 16 residues. The CDR3 coding sequence is TGCGCCAGCAGCCGAACCCAACAGGGTTATAATGAAAAACTGTTTTTT. Protein sequence: CASSRTQQGYNEKLFF. Full variable domain (remainder filled in from reference TRBV5-1 and TRBJ1-4): KAGVTQTPRYLIKTRGQQVTLSCSPISGHRSVSWYQQTPGQGLQFLFEYFSETQRNKGNFPGRFSGRQFSNSRSEMNVSTLELGDSALYLCASSRTQQGYNEKLFFGSGTQLSVL.